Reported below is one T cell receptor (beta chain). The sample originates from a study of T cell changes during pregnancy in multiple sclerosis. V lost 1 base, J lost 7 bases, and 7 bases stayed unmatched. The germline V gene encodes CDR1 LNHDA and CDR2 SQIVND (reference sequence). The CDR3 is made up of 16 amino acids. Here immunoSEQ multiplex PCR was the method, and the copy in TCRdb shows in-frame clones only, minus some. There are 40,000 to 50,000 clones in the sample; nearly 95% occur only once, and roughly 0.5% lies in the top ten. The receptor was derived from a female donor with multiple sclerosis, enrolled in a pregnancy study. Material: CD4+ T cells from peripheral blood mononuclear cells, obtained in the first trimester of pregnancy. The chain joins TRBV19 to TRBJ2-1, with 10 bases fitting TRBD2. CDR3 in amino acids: CASSIGQLAGPNEQFF. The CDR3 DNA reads TGTGCCAGTAGTATAGGACAACTAGCGGGGCCAAATGAGCAGTTCTTC.